Listed here are 28 T cell receptor beta chains from one sample, sequenced in a study of blood T cell repertoires in COVID-19. Sequencing was performed with immunoSEQ multiplex PCR; in TCRdb, only in-frame clones are kept and a portion is missing. The data hold about 170,000 clones, with around 84% observed a single time. What was sequenced was peripheral blood. All receptors derive from a woman aged 70-85 years with COVID-19, enrolled during active disease.

CDR3 protein: CAWRRDRDAFF. The CDR3 DNA follows: TGTGCCTGGAGAAGGGACAGGGACGCTTTCTTT. The genes are TRBV30 and TRBJ1-1, with TRBD1 identical over 9 bases. The CDR3 totals 11 residues. The V gene's germline CDR1 is GTSNPN and CDR2 SVGIG (reference sequence). With V trimmed by 3 bases and J by 11 bases, 4 bases remained unmatched.

The chain recombines TRBV18 with TRBJ1-4; no definite D call. Germline CDR1 KGHSH, CDR2 LQKENI. V was shortened by 4 bases and J by 0 bases, with 15 bases between the two germline ends. CDR3 length: 17 amino acids. CDR3 protein: CASSRSQAPATNEKLFF. The DNA of the CDR3 is TGTGCCAGCTCACGGTCCCAAGCCCCTGCAACTAATGAAAAACTGTTTTTT.

The chain links TRBV30 to TRBJ2-3; 13 bases line up with TRBD2. Trimming took 2 bases from V and 6 from J; bases not matched to a gene: 5. The CDR3 spans 15 residues. Germline V CDR1 and CDR2: GTSNPN, SVGIG (reference sequence). This CDR3 is CAWSLLAGGSDTQYF. The CDR3 DNA follows: TGTGCCTGGAGTTTACTAGCGGGAGGGTCGGATACGCAGTATTTT.

The V call is TRBV9, the J call TRBJ1-5; no clear D gene. Deletions cut 1 base from V and 6 bases from J, with 14 bases between. CDR3 length: 15 residues. Germline assignment: CDR1 SGDLS and CDR2 YYNGEE. CDR3 coding DNA: TGTGCCAGCAGCGTATCGGGCTTAGAGGGTCAGCCCCAGCATTTT. It translates to CASSVSGLEGQPQHF.

This clone occurred once. The chain joins TRBV7-2 to TRBJ2-1; 7 bases are shared with TRBD2. Germline CDR1 is SGHTA and CDR2 is FQGNSA. The CDR3 length is 15 residues. J lost 8 bases, V lost 1 base, and 8 bases had no gene match. The CDR3 DNA is TGTGCCAGCAGCTTAGTTAGGACTAGAGGACATGAGCAGTTCTTC. It yields the protein CASSLVRTRGHEQFF.

The rearrangement joins TRBV30 to TRBJ2-2; possible D gene TRBD2, 5 bases. The V end was cut by 4 bases, the J end by 7 bases, with 13 bases between. Germline V gene data show CDR1 as GTSNPN and CDR2 as SVGIG (reference sequence). The CDR3 is made up of 13 amino acids. The CDR3 reads CAWIRGRNGELFF. DNA for the CDR3: TGTGCCTGGATCAGAGGGCGGAACGGGGAGCTGTTTTTT.

The rearrangement links TRBV29-1 to TRBJ1-3; D is perhaps TRBD1 (5 bases). CDR3 length equals 14 residues. The V gene's germline CDR1 is SQVTM and CDR2 ANQGSEA. Trimming removed 4 bases from V and 0 bases from J, with 10 bases in between. The CDR3 here is CSVVEGSSGNTIYF. The CDR3 DNA sequence: TGCAGCGTTGTGGAGGGGAGCTCTGGAAACACCATATATTTT.

V gene TRBV6-5 combines with J gene TRBJ1-6; 7 nucleotides agree with TRBD1. The CDR3 sequence is 12 residues long. The junction had 4 bases not matched to a gene; V was cut back by 8 bases and J by 9 bases. Germline CDR1 is MNHEY and CDR2 is SVGAGI. CDR3: CASGQVRSPLHF. The CDR3 coding sequence is TGTGCCAGCGGACAGGTTCGTTCACCCCTCCACTTT.

The chain joins TRBV30 to TRBJ2-3, with 7 bases lining up with TRBD2. The CDR3 runs 14 residues. Germline V gene data show CDR1 as GTSNPN and CDR2 as SVGIG (reference sequence). The J segment lost 10 bases and the V segment lost 2 bases, leaving 12 bases of the junction unmatched. In DNA form, the CDR3 reads TGTGCCTGGAGTCCCCCCTTACTAGCGTCGGCGCAGTATTTT. Amino acid sequence: CAWSPPLLASAQYF.

Only a few counts were recorded for this clone. The chain recombines TRBV6-5 with TRBJ2-1; the match to TRBD2 covers 8 bases. This CDR3 is 15 amino acids long. The germline gives CDR1 MNHEY, CDR2 SVGAGI. J was trimmed by 6 bases and V by 4 bases; bases with no gene match: 8. The CDR3 DNA reads as TGTGCCAGCAGTTCCCCCGGGACTAGACTCAATGAGCAGTTCTTC. Amino acids: CASSSPGTRLNEQFF.

The chain joins TRBV3-1 (or the pseudogene TRBV3-2) to TRBJ2-3; D uncertain. Looked up from germline, CDR1 is LGHDT and CDR2 is YNNKEL (reference sequence). The CDR3 length is 14 residues. The V and J ends lost 0 bases and 4 bases respectively, with 8 bases between them. CDR3 in DNA: TGTGCCAGCAGCCAAGACCTCAGTTCAGATACGCAGTATTTT. Protein product: CASSQDLSSDTQYF.

This clone was detected only a few times. The chain uses TRBV29-1 and TRBJ1-1, with TRBD1 matching 9 bases. Per the germline V gene, CDR1 is SQVTM and CDR2 is ANQGSEA. V shed 5 bases, J shed 5 bases, and the junction held 6 bases outside the gene matches. This CDR3 spans 13 amino acids. CDR3 sequence reads: CSVTQGARTEAFF. In DNA, the CDR3 is TGCAGCGTTACACAGGGGGCGCGAACTGAAGCTTTCTTT. Using reference TRBV29-1 and TRBJ1-1 for the parts outside the CDR3, the full variable domain is SAVISQKPSRDICQRGTSLTIQCQVDSQVTMMFWYRQQPGQSLTLIATANQGSEATYESGFVIDKFPISRPNLTFSTLTVSNMSPEDSSIYLCSVTQGARTEAFFGQGTRLTVV.

The gene calls are TRBV28 and TRBJ2-3; TRBD1 aligns across 7 bases. Germline lookup yields CDR1 MDHEN and CDR2 SYDVKM. The J segment lost 4 bases and the V segment lost 6 bases, leaving 7 bases of the junction unmatched. The CDR3 is 14 amino acids. Here the CDR3 reads CASRDRVPPDTQYF. Here the CDR3 DNA reads TGTGCCAGCAGAGACAGGGTCCCCCCAGATACGCAGTATTTT.

The genes are TRBV7-2 and TRBJ1-2; D is undetermined. This CDR3 has 13 residues. The germline gives CDR1 SGHTA, CDR2 FQGNSA. Trimming pared 1 base from V and 1 base from J, leaving 4 bases between. The CDR3 region is CASSLELNYGYTF. The CDR3 DNA is TGTGCCAGCAGCTTAGAACTTAACTATGGCTACACCTTC.

The chain employs TRBV3-1 (or the pseudogene TRBV3-2) and TRBJ1-6; D is ambiguous. V lost 0 bases and J 0 bases, leaving 6 bases between the germline ends. The germline V gene encodes CDR1 LGHDT and CDR2 YNNKEL (reference sequence). The CDR3 consists of 16 residues. The CDR3 here is CASSQEGSSYNSPLHF. DNA for the CDR3: TGTGCCAGCAGCCAAGAGGGGAGCTCCTATAATTCACCCCTCCACTTT.

The rearrangement uses TRBV5-4 and TRBJ2-3, with 7 bases lining up with TRBD2. The germline CDR1 and CDR2 sequences are SGHNT and YYREEE (reference sequence). With V trimmed by 0 bases and J by 0 bases, 7 bases remained unmatched. CDR3 size: 17 residues. CDR3 residues: CASSLDQRGLSTDTQYF. CDR3 bases: TGTGCCAGCAGCTTGGATCAGAGGGGACTAAGCACAGATACGCAGTATTTT.

V gene TRBV23-1 combines with J gene TRBJ1-2, with 7 bases matching TRBD1. TRBV23-1 is an ORF, with its function uncertain. The CDR3 is made up of 14 amino acids. V shed 5 bases, J shed 2 bases, and the junction held 5 bases outside the gene matches. The CDR3 loop is CASSGGGWNYGYTF. For the CDR3, the DNA is TGCGCCAGCAGTGGAGGGGGCTGGAACTATGGCTACACCTTC.

This chain uses TRBV14 with TRBJ2-5, with unresolved D. The CDR3 is 13 amino acids. Germline loops: CDR1 SGHDN, CDR2 FVKESK. The V gene lost 0 bases and the J gene lost 4 bases, with 6 bases spanning the gap. DNA for the CDR3: TGTGCCAGCAGCCAAGATTTCGGAGAGACCCAGTACTTC. As protein: CASSQDFGETQYF.

The chain joins TRBV7-6 to TRBJ2-1; 12 bases fit TRBD1. CDR1 is SGHVS, CDR2 FNYEAQ, per germline. There are 19 residues in the CDR3. Germline trimming cut 5 bases from V and 7 bases from J; bases unmatched to any gene: 18. For the CDR3, the DNA is TGTGCCAGCAGCCCATTCCCGGGACAGGGGGCGACTCCCCAAAATGAGCAGTTCTTC. Translating it yields CASSPFPGQGATPQNEQFF.

This clone was recorded a few times. The rearrangement joins TRBV6-2 or TRBV6-3 to TRBJ1-1; weak D call: TRBD1 (5 bases). CDR3 length: 14 amino acids. Trimming took off 4 bases at V and 4 bases at J, with 13 bases between the two ends. Germline V gene lookup returns CDR1 MNHEY and CDR2 SVGEGT. As DNA, the CDR3 is TGTGCCAGCAGTTCGCACCAGACAGTCACTGAAGCTTTCTTT. This gives the protein CASSSHQTVTEAFF.

In this sample, this clone turned up a few times. This chain connects TRBV19 to TRBJ1-6; possibly TRBD1 for D (5 bases). Trimming removed 4 bases from V and 8 bases from J, with 9 bases in between. The CDR3 runs to 13 residues. From germline, CDR1 is LNHDA and CDR2 SQIVND (reference sequence). This CDR3 reads CASSTDTDSPLHF. The DNA for the CDR3 is TGTGCCAGTAGTACGGACACAGATTCACCCCTCCACTTT.

The V and J genes are TRBV27 and TRBJ1-5, with 7 bases lining up with TRBD1. Per the germline V gene, CDR1 is MNHEY and CDR2 is SMNVEV (reference sequence). This CDR3 is built from 16 residues. Trimming at V came to 5 bases and at J to 3 bases, leaving 10 bases not matched to a gene. CDR3 bases: TGTGCCAGCAGTCCCTACTTGACAGGGTTCAATCAGCCCCAGCATTTT. Amino acids: CASSPYLTGFNQPQHF.

V and J are TRBV7-2 and TRBJ1-1, with D maybe TRBD1 (6 bases). V shed 4 bases and J shed 6 bases, with 9 bases lying between them. The CDR3 is 12 amino acids. Germline V CDR1 and CDR2: SGHTA, FQGNSA. The CDR3 loop is CASSSGAAEAFF. The CDR3 DNA reads as TGTGCCAGCAGCTCAGGGGCGGCTGAAGCTTTCTTT.

For the CDR3, the DNA is TGTGCCAGCAGCCAGGCCCGGACTAGGAACACAGATACGCAGTATTTT. Protein sequence: CASSQARTRNTDTQYF. The chain combines TRBV4-2 with TRBJ2-3, with 7 bases identical to TRBD2. Unmatched junction bases numbered 8, after V lost 3 bases and J lost 2 bases. Germline V lookup: CDR1 LGHNA, CDR2 YNFKEQ. The CDR3 runs to 16 residues.

The sample holds a few counts of this clone. The chain couples TRBV25-1 to TRBJ1-2, with no clear D. The CDR3 sequence is 12 residues long. CDR1 and CDR2 from the germline V gene are MGHDK and SYGVNS. Trimming stripped 4 bases from V and 4 bases from J, with 7 bases between. CDR3 residues: CASSGTPYGYTF. The CDR3 DNA follows: TGTGCCAGCAGTGGTACACCCTATGGCTACACCTTC.

V gene TRBV12-3 or TRBV12-4 combines with J gene TRBJ2-2; D not certain. This CDR3 is 13 amino acids long. Trimming stripped 3 bases from V and 6 bases from J, with 8 bases between. CDR3 DNA sequence: TGTGCCAGCAGTTTTCTGGCAGCCGGGGAGCTGTTTTTT. It is translated as CASSFLAAGELFF.

This clone was counted a few times. The V and J genes are TRBV19 and TRBJ1-1; weak D call: TRBD1 (6 bases). The germline V gene encodes CDR1 LNHDA and CDR2 SQIVND (reference sequence). The ends were cut back, 6 bases at V and 0 bases at J, with 14 bases in the middle. The CDR3 consists of 15 residues. The CDR3, as DNA: TGTGCCAGTAGCCCCTCCAGGGGCATGAACACTGAAGCTTTCTTT. As protein: CASSPSRGMNTEAFF.

The chain carries TRBV28 and TRBJ1-2; D is possibly TRBD1 (6 bases). Trimming shortened V by 6 bases and J by 6 bases, and 11 bases separated the two germline ends. The V gene's germline CDR1 is MDHEN and CDR2 SYDVKM. The CDR3 length is 12 residues. CDR3 amino acids: CASRLQGNGYTF. CDR3 sequence (DNA): TGTGCCAGCAGACTACAGGGAAATGGCTACACCTTC.